This T cell receptor (beta chain) was identified in a study of brain metastases from non-small cell lung cancer. Profiling relied on immunoSEQ multiplex PCR, and the TCRdb table lists in-frame clones only, not all of them. This table has thousands of clones, around four fifths appearing once. The receptor comes from a donor at least 40 years old with non-small cell lung cancer. Material for sequencing was primary lung tumor tissue.

The CDR3 nucleotides read TGCGCCAGCAGCCAAGATGGGAGGAACATTGCTAACGAGCAGTACTTC. Protein: CASSQDGRNIANEQYF. The V gene is TRBV4-1, the J gene TRBJ2-7; TRBD2 is a possible D gene (6 bases). The germline gives CDR1 MGHRA, CDR2 YSYEKL. The length of the CDR3 is 16 residues. Trimming left V 0 bases short and J 5 bases short, with 17 bases between.